These T cell receptor beta chains were read from a single sample in a study of sequential checkpoint blockade in melanoma. The method was immunoSEQ multiplex PCR; TCRdb's version includes in-frame clones alone and lacks a portion of them. Among 25,000 to 30,000 clones listed, 70% to 80% were seen once. Sequences were derived from CD8+ T cells sorted from blood (inferred from file names), sampled from a patient given nivolumab and ipilimumab in sequence. All receptors derive from a human donor with melanoma. The CDR3 runs from the conserved cysteine through the conserved F or W. D genes are given only for firm matches. Where a row states a size, it is once, few, many or the class of an expanded clone; other rows omit it.

clone_size cdr3_length d_call j_call v_call cdr3_nt cdr3_aa
NA 15 TRBD1 TRBJ2-2 TRBV19 TGTGCCAGTATGGGGACAGGGACTAACACCGGGGAGCTGTTTTTT CASMGTGTNTGELFF
NA 12 NA TRBJ2-7 TRBV28 TGTGCCAGCTCAGGGACACCTCGAGAGCAGTACTTC CASSGTPREQYF
NA 13 NA TRBJ1-2 TRBV6-5 TGTGCCAGCAGCCAGGGGTTTAACTATGGCTACACCTTC CASSQGFNYGYTF
NA 15 NA TRBJ2-1 TRBV4-2 TGTGCCAGCAGCCTCATAGACAACGCCTACAATGAGCAGTTCTTC CASSLIDNAYNEQFF
NA 15 NA TRBJ1-1 TRBV7-3 TGTGCCAGCAGCTTAATGGAGAGAAGGAACACTGAAGCTTTCTTT CASSLMERRNTEAFF
NA 15 NA TRBJ2-6 TRBV7-9 TGTGCCAGCAGCTTTTTTGGAGGAGGGGCCAACGTCCTGACTTTC CASSFFGGGANVLTF
NA 18 NA TRBJ1-3 TRBV4-3 TGCGCCAGCAGCCAAGCATCGGAGAGGGGACACTACGGGAACACCATATATTTT CASSQASERGHYGNTIYF
NA 16 NA TRBJ1-1 TRBV16 TGTGCCAGCAGCCAATCGGGGACTTCCCTCGACACTGAAGCTTTCTTT CASSQSGTSLDTEAFF
few 16 TRBD1 TRBJ2-7 TRBV5-8 TGTGCCAGCAGCTTGGGCCGGCGGACAGGGTTCTACGAGCAGTACTTC CASSLGRRTGFYEQYF
NA 14 NA TRBJ2-1 TRBV6-5 TGTGCCAGCAGCGACAGGGATGGGAGGAATGAGCAGTTCTTC CASSDRDGRNEQFF
NA 15 NA TRBJ2-5 TRBV2 TGTGCCAGCAGTGAATTTGGGGGCGGAAGGGAGACCCAGTACTTC CASSEFGGGRETQYF
NA 12 NA TRBJ2-7 TRBV28 TGTGCCAGCGGTTACAGGGACTACGAGCAGTACTTC CASGYRDYEQYF
NA 15 NA TRBJ2-5 TRBV19 TGTGCCAGTAGTATCCCCTTCGGGGCGGGGGAGACCCAGTACTTC CASSIPFGAGETQYF
NA 13 NA TRBJ1-1 TRBV19 TGTGCCAGTAACCCTCTGGGGGGCACTGAAGCTTTCTTT CASNPLGGTEAFF
few 12 NA TRBJ2-1 TRBV19 TGTGCCAGTAGTCTGCTAGCTGGTGAGCAGTTCTTC CASSLLAGEQFF
NA 14 TRBD2 TRBJ2-7 TRBV5-1 TGCGCCAGCAGCTTGGGGACTAGCGGCCCCGAGCAGTACTTC CASSLGTSGPEQYF
NA 17 TRBD2 TRBJ2-5 TRBV23-1 TGCGCCAGCAGTCAATCACGCGGGACTAGCGGGTTTGAGACCCAGTACTTC CASSQSRGTSGFETQYF
NA 14 NA TRBJ2-7 TRBV19 TGTGCCAGTAGTGTCACAGGTTCCTCCTACGAGCAGTACTTC CASSVTGSSYEQYF
NA 13 NA TRBJ2-1 TRBV7-9 TGTGCCAGCAGGCACTCCATAGACAATGAGCAGTTCTTC CASRHSIDNEQFF
few 14 TRBD1 TRBJ1-2 TRBV9 TGTGCCAGCAGTTCCACAGGGGGCTCGAATGGCTACACCTTC CASSSTGGSNGYTF
NA 14 NA TRBJ2-3 TRBV5-4 TGTGCCAGCAGCTTGGTTGGGCGTTCAGATACGCAGTATTTT CASSLVGRSDTQYF
NA 12 NA TRBJ1-2 TRBV7-9 TGTGCCAGCGACAGTCGTTTCTATGGCTACACCTTC CASDSRFYGYTF
once 15 NA TRBJ2-1 TRBV2 TGTGCCAGCAGTGAATCACAGGGCCCCTACAATGAGCAGTTCTTC CASSESQGPYNEQFF
medium-sized 15 NA TRBJ2-5 TRBV18 TGTGCCAGCTCACCGTTACGAGTGAGGGAAGAGACCCAGTACTTC CASSPLRVREETQYF
NA 12 NA TRBJ2-7 TRBV5-6 TGTGCCAGCCGAAGTCCTAGGCACGAGCAGTACTTC CASRSPRHEQYF
NA 14 NA TRBJ2-7 TRBV6-1 TGTGCCAGCAGTGATGTGCGGAGTACCTACGAGCAGTACTTC CASSDVRSTYEQYF
once 14 TRBD2 TRBJ2-1 TRBV29-1 TGCAGCGTTGACGGGGGGGGCTCCTACAATGAGCAGTTCTTC CSVDGGGSYNEQFF
NA 16 NA TRBJ1-2 TRBV28 TGTGCCAGCAGTTCCCCTCCTCCGACAGCTAACTATGGCTACACCTTC CASSSPPPTANYGYTF
NA 13 NA TRBJ2-1 TRBV7-9 TGTGCCAGCAGCTTTCCAGGGGCGGATGAGCAGTTCTTC CASSFPGADEQFF
NA 13 NA TRBJ2-1 TRBV7-6 TGTGCCAGCGAGCTCTTAGGGGGAAATGAGCAGTTCTTC CASELLGGNEQFF
once 13 NA TRBJ1-1 TRBV9 TGTGCCAGCAGCCCCCGGTTGAACACTGAAGCTTTCTTT CASSPRLNTEAFF
NA 13 TRBD1 TRBJ2-7 TRBV28 TGTGCCAGCAGTTGGGACAGCCGGTACGAGCAGTACTTC CASSWDSRYEQYF
NA 15 NA TRBJ1-1 TRBV11-2 TGTGCCAGCAGCTTATCCTTTGACAGCTCAACTGAAGCTTTCTTT CASSLSFDSSTEAFF
NA 16 TRBD2 TRBJ2-1 TRBV5-4 TGTGCCAGCAGCCAAGATGGGGAGGGCTCCTACAATGAGCAGTTCTTC CASSQDGEGSYNEQFF
NA 15 NA TRBJ2-1 TRBV6-6 TGTGCCAGCAGTTACGGGCCCCAGGCTGCCAATGAGCAGTTCTTC CASSYGPQAANEQFF
NA 16 TRBD1 TRBJ1-2 TRBV28 TGTGCCAGCAGCGGGGACAGGGGGCTTTCTAACTATGGCTACACCTTC CASSGDRGLSNYGYTF
few 13 NA TRBJ2-5 TRBV6-1 TGTGCCAGCAGCAGGGACATTCAAGAGACCCAGTACTTC CASSRDIQETQYF
NA 15 NA TRBJ2-2 TRBV7-7 TGTGCCAGCAGCCCCGACCTAGGGAACACCGGGGAGCTGTTTTTT CASSPDLGNTGELFF
NA 16 TRBD2 TRBJ2-1 TRBV7-6 TGTGCCAGCAGCTTATTGGCTAGCGGGGGGTACGGTGAGCAGTTCTTC CASSLLASGGYGEQFF
NA 15 NA TRBJ2-3 TRBV5-6 TGTGCCAGCGGCGGCGGGTCCCATAGCGCAGATACGCAGTATTTT CASGGGSHSADTQYF
once 13 NA TRBJ2-7 TRBV27 TGTGCCAGCAGTGATGCGGGCCCCTACGAGCAGTACTTC CASSDAGPYEQYF
NA 14 NA TRBJ2-5 TRBV9 TGTGCCAGCAGCGTATCTGGTAGTACAGAGACCCAGTACTTC CASSVSGSTETQYF
NA 12 NA TRBJ1-2 TRBV10-3 TGTGCCATCAGTGAGTACTCTAGCACCTACACCTTC CAISEYSSTYTF
NA 14 NA TRBJ2-7 TRBV13 TGTGCCAGCAGCCTCGGGGGGCAAGGTAACGAGCAGTACTTC CASSLGGQGNEQYF
few 15 NA TRBJ1-2 TRBV6-1 TGTGCCAGCAGTGAATTTAGAGGGGGTGAGGATGGCTACACCTTC CASSEFRGGEDGYTF
few 15 TRBD1 TRBJ1-5 TRBV7-3 TGCGCCAGCAGCCAAGCGACAGGGGTTGGGCAGCCCCAGCATTTT CASSQATGVGQPQHF
NA 14 NA TRBJ1-1 TRBV14 TGTGCCAGCAGCCCCACAGGACATCACACTGAAGCTTTCTTT CASSPTGHHTEAFF
NA 18 NA TRBJ1-1 TRBV7-2 TGTGCCAGCAGCTTAGCATTCCTAGGAGGGGAGGGGAACACTGAAGCTTTCTTT CASSLAFLGGEGNTEAFF
once 23 TRBD1 TRBJ2-7 TRBV2 TGTGCCAGCAGTGAAGGACCGGGACAGGGACTTATTGAGGTAATACCAAAACAATACGAGCAGTACTTC CASSEGPGQGLIEVIPKQYEQYF